This entry describes one T cell receptor (beta chain). How the authors handled the data: Estimation of nucleated cell counts was performed using reference gene primer amplification. Repertoires were generated with immunoSEQ multiplex PCR, while TCRdb's copy carries only in-frame clones and drops some. That table furnishes V, J and clone size, whereas the DNA furnished D and trimming. The repertoire includes 250,000 to 350,000 clones, approximately 89% of them detected once, and approximately 5.3% sits in the top ten. The sample is drawn from a study of blood T cell repertoires in COVID-19. There are 15 residues in the CDR3. In germline, CDR1 is SGDLS, CDR2 YYNGEE. Trimming cost V 5 bases and J 0 bases, with 13 bases left between them.

The sequencing input was PBMCs or T cells enriched from blood (not recorded which). V usage is TRBV9 and J usage is TRBJ2-3, with D maybe TRBD2 (6 bases). This receptor was obtained from a woman in her twenties or thirties who had recovered from COVID-19. As DNA, the CDR3 is TGTGCCAGCAGTCGCGGGGTCGGTAGCACAGATACGCAGTATTTT. It encodes CASSRGVGSTDTQYF.